The 14 T cell receptor beta chains below were found in one sample sequenced in a study of cytomegalovirus exposure and HLA in healthy donors. The PCR used 60 Vbeta and 13 Jbeta primers. Profiled with immunoSEQ multiplex PCR; TCRdb holds only in-frame clones, not every one. The table has 150,000 or so clones, about 80% seen once. Sample: PBMCs. The origin of the receptors is a man in his forties in good health and CMV-seropositive.

The CDR3 here is CATSIRTGYEQYF. Written as DNA, the CDR3 is TGTGCCACCAGCATACGGACAGGCTACGAGCAGTACTTC. J is TRBJ2-5 and V is TRBV15; 7 positions agree with TRBD1. The end of the DNA aligns better with TRBJ2-7, so the J call may be wrong. This CDR3 comprises 13 residues. Germline V gives CDR1 LNHNV, CDR2 YYDKDF (reference sequence).

The V gene is TRBV6-5, the J gene TRBJ2-7, with 8 bases lining up with TRBD1. The CDR3 spans 13 residues. CDR1 MNHEY and CDR2 SVGAGI come from the germline V gene. V trimming: 6 bases; J trimming: 7 bases; junction bases outside the gene matches: 8. The CDR3 DNA follows: TGTGCCAGCAGCTTAGGACAGGGCTTTGAGCAGTACTTC. Its protein is CASSLGQGFEQYF.

The rearrangement uses TRBV30 and TRBJ1-5, with D possibly matching TRBD1 (6 bases). Deletions cut 2 bases from V and 4 bases from J, with 18 bases between. Germline CDR1 is GTSNPN and CDR2 is SVGIG (reference sequence). This CDR3 has 16 residues. The CDR3 here is CAWSTGYGQPNQPQHF. DNA of the CDR3: TGTGCCTGGAGTACGGGGTATGGACAGCCTAATCAGCCCCAGCATTTT.

V is TRBV18 and J is TRBJ1-4, with 8 bases lining up with TRBD1. Germline V gene sequence: CDR1 KGHSH, CDR2 LQKENI. The trim removed 1 base at V and 7 bases at J, leaving 2 bases unmatched. The CDR3 is made up of 14 amino acids. The CDR3 DNA is TGTGCCAGCTCACCACGAGACAGGGGTGAAAAACTGTTTTTT. It translates to CASSPRDRGEKLFF.

V usage is TRBV10-3 and J usage is TRBJ2-7, with TRBD2 matching over 7 bases. The CDR3 sequence is 13 residues long. Germline CDR1 reads ENHRY; CDR2 reads SYGVKD. The V gene end was trimmed by 8 bases and the J gene end by 5 bases; junction bases not matched to a gene: 9. This CDR3 is CAIGGQGGNEQYF. CDR3 in DNA: TGTGCCATCGGCGGGCAGGGAGGGAACGAGCAGTACTTC.

V gene TRBV6-5 combines with J gene TRBJ2-7; TRBD2 agrees at 11 bases. From germline, CDR1 is MNHEY and CDR2 SVGAGI. The CDR3 has 14 amino acids. Losses at the gene ends were 6 bases for V and 9 bases for J; bases not matched to a gene: 10. The CDR3 loop is CASRLAGGALGQYF. For the CDR3, the DNA is TGTGCCAGCAGATTAGCGGGAGGGGCGCTCGGGCAGTACTTC.

The genes are TRBV27 and TRBJ1-2; TRBD1 aligns across 9 bases. V dropped 5 bases and J dropped 2; count of bases not matched to a gene: 12. The CDR3 sequence is 17 residues long. Germline CDR1 reads MNHEY; CDR2 reads SMNVEV (reference sequence). The chain's CDR3 is CASSLTSDRGLNYGYTF. CDR3 DNA: TGTGCCAGCAGTCTAACCTCGGACAGGGGCCTCAACTATGGCTACACCTTC.

J is TRBJ1-2 and V is TRBV4-1, with D possibly TRBD1 on 6 matching bases. CDR1 and CDR2 from the germline V gene are MGHRA and YSYEKL. V was clipped by 4 bases and J by 0 bases, with 18 bases between them. This CDR3 spans 17 amino acids. The CDR3 nucleotides read TGCGCCAGCAGCCCGCTGGTGGGGGCCCCCGCTAACTATGGCTACACCTTC. Its protein is CASSPLVGAPANYGYTF.

The chain combines TRBV7-8 with TRBJ2-7; 9 bases agree with TRBD1. The CDR3 spans 16 residues. The germline CDR1 and CDR2 sequences are SGHVS and FQNEAQ. The J segment lost 3 bases and the V segment lost 5 bases, leaving 11 bases of the junction unmatched. For the CDR3, the DNA is TGTGCCAGCAGCCACGGGGGGACAGGGCCCCTCTACGAGCAGTACTTC. Translated: CASSHGGTGPLYEQYF.

The chain joins TRBV6-5 to TRBJ1-6, with D maybe TRBD1 (5 bases). From germline, CDR1 is MNHEY and CDR2 SVGAGI. CDR3 length equals 13 residues. With 6 bases removed from V and 10 bases from J, the gap between germline ends came to 13 bases. The CDR3, as DNA: TGTGCCAGCAGGGGGCGCGTCGGATCACCCCTCCACTTT. Protein product: CASRGRVGSPLHF.

The V gene is TRBV5-6, the J gene TRBJ2-7; D may be TRBD2 (6 bases). The germline gives CDR1 SGHDT, CDR2 YYEEEE. V lost 4 bases to trimming and J lost 3 bases, with 11 bases between them. The CDR3 totals 13 residues. Written as DNA, the CDR3 is TGTGCCAGCAGCGCGACTAGTGACTACGAGCAGTACTTC. Protein product: CASSATSDYEQYF.

The chain links TRBV7-3 to TRBJ2-2, with TRBD2 identical over 9 bases. The length of the CDR3 is 13 residues. CDR1 is SGHTA and CDR2 is FQGTGA in the germline V gene. V lost 8 bases and J lost 6; bases outside the gene matches: 4. DNA for the CDR3: TGTGCCAGCCGGGTAGCGGGAGCCGGGGAGCTGTTTTTT. This gives the protein CASRVAGAGELFF.

V and J are TRBV10-3 and TRBJ2-5, with 8 bases fitting TRBD2. The CDR3 extends over 14 amino acids. Germline CDR1 reads ENHRY; CDR2 reads SYGVKD. The V gene end was trimmed by 4 bases and the J gene end by 2 bases; junction bases not matched to a gene: 3. CDR3 coding DNA: TGTGCCATCAGTGGCCGGGGGGGTCAAGAGACCCAGTACTTC. Translation gives CAISGRGGQETQYF.

The V gene is TRBV7-2, the J gene TRBJ2-1; 12 bases align to TRBD2. Germline V CDR1 and CDR2: SGHTA, FQGNSA. After removal of 4 bases from V and 8 bases from J, the junction contained 3 bases not matched to a gene. CDR3 size: 14 residues. The CDR3 nucleotides are TGTGCCAGCAGCTACGGGACTAGCGGGTATGAGCAGTTCTTC. Protein sequence: CASSYGTSGYEQFF. Full variable domain (remainder filled in from reference TRBV7-2 and TRBJ2-1): GAGVSQSPSNKVTEKGKDVELRCDPISGHTALYWYRQSLGQGLEFLIYFQGNSAPDKSGLPSDRFSAERTGGSVSTLTIQRTQQEDSAVYLCASSYGTSGYEQFFGPGTRLTVL.